Presented here are 21 T cell receptor beta chains from one specimen sequenced in a study of technical replicates of blood from a few donors. Here immunoSEQ multiplex PCR was the method, and the copy in TCRdb shows in-frame clones only, minus some. This sample has about 14,000 clones; about 80% occur once, and the top ten carry roughly an eighth. The sequenced sample consisted of PBMCs. These receptors all stem from a human donor in good health.

This chain links TRBV18 with TRBJ1-4; the D gene is possibly TRBD1 (5 bases). Germline lookup yields CDR1 KGHSH and CDR2 LQKENI. This CDR3 region has 15 residues. The V end lost 3 bases, the J end lost 8 bases, and 16 bases lay between the germline ends. CDR3 amino acids: CASSPAAQGNEKLFF. CDR3 sequence (DNA): TGTGCCAGCTCACCCGCGGCGCAGGGTAACGAAAAACTGTTTTTT.

The CDR3 coding sequence is TGTGCCAGCAGCTTGATGGGGGCAAGTGAAAAACTGTTTTTT. Protein: CASSLMGASEKLFF. The chain has TRBV5-6 and TRBJ1-4; the D gene is possibly TRBD1 (6 bases). V was pared by 1 base and J by 7 bases, with 11 bases between. Germline CDR1 is SGHDT and CDR2 is YYEEEE. The CDR3 length is 14 residues.

In regard to this clone: This sample includes further DNA sequences coding for the same CDR3. This chain uses TRBV5-1 with TRBJ2-3; D is possibly TRBD1 (5 bases). CDR3 length equals 16 residues. V lost 0 bases and J 1 base, leaving 12 bases between the germline ends. Germline CDR1 and CDR2: SGHRS and YFSETQ. The DNA of the CDR3 is TGCGCCAGCAGCTTGGAGGGGCGCGAGGGCACAGATACGCAGTATTTT. This gives the protein CASSLEGREGTDTQYF.

The rearrangement joins TRBV11-3 to TRBJ2-1; TRBD1 matches 9 bases. The trim removed 1 base at V and 8 bases at J, leaving 6 bases unmatched. The CDR3 contains 15 residues. In germline, CDR1 is SGHNT, CDR2 YENEEA. DNA of the CDR3: TGTGCCAGCAGCTTAGGGACAGGGGATTCAGATGAGCAGTTCTTC. Amino acid sequence: CASSLGTGDSDEQFF.

The V call is TRBV19, the J call TRBJ2-3; tentatively, D is TRBD2 (5 bases). CDR1 and CDR2 from the germline V gene are LNHDA and SQIVND (reference sequence). V gave up 3 bases and J gave up 4 bases, with 11 bases separating them. CDR3 length equals 14 residues. CDR3 DNA: TGTGCCAGTAGTATCGGACTGGTGGCAGATACGCAGTATTTT. Protein: CASSIGLVADTQYF.

The V call is TRBV7-6, the J call TRBJ2-7; 8 nucleotides agree with TRBD2. With V trimmed by 5 bases and J by 3 bases, 12 bases remained unmatched. The germline V gene encodes CDR1 SGHVS and CDR2 FNYEAQ. The CDR3 loop spans 16 amino acids. CDR3 protein: CASSTNGGAGGYEQYF. CDR3 bases: TGTGCCAGCAGCACCAACGGCGGGGCGGGAGGCTACGAGCAGTACTTC.

DNA of the CDR3: TGTGCCAGCAGTGGGCAGGGATCGAGCACCGGGGAGCTGTTTTTT. The encoded protein is CASSGQGSSTGELFF. The chain combines TRBV2 with TRBJ2-2; a possible D gene is TRBD1 (5 bases). V lost 4 bases and J 4 bases, leaving 13 bases between the germline ends. The length of the CDR3 is 15 residues. Germline CDR1 SNHLY, CDR2 FYNNEI.

This chain joins TRBV27 and TRBJ2-2; 13 bases align to TRBD2. Trimming took 5 bases from V and 0 from J; bases not matched to a gene: 12. The CDR3 is made up of 20 amino acids. Germline-derived CDR1 and CDR2 are MNHEY and SMNVEV (reference sequence). The CDR3 loop is CASSPDGRTSGSSNTGELFF. The CDR3, as DNA: TGTGCCAGCAGTCCGGACGGAAGGACTAGCGGGAGCTCGAACACCGGGGAGCTGTTTTTT.

This chain connects TRBV11-2 to TRBJ2-2; perhaps TRBD2 as D (8 bases). Germline V CDR1 and CDR2: SGHAT, FQNNGV. This CDR3 region has 18 residues. The ends were cut back, 0 bases at V and 4 bases at J, with 18 bases in the middle. The CDR3 DNA is TGTGCCAGCAGCTTAGATAGGGGGCTAGCGGGTGGCACCGGGGAGCTGTTTTTT. Amino acid sequence: CASSLDRGLAGGTGELFF.

This clone occurred once. V usage is TRBV27 and J usage is TRBJ1-2; D call uncertain. Germline loops: CDR1 MNHEY, CDR2 SMNVEV (reference sequence). Trimming took off 5 bases at V and 7 bases at J, with 17 bases between the two ends. The CDR3 is 14 amino acids. This CDR3 reads CASSLGLFRGGYTF. In nucleotides, the CDR3 is TGTGCCAGCAGTCTTGGACTGTTTCGCGGTGGCTACACCTTC.

The chain links TRBV4-1 to TRBJ2-5; 7 bases are shared with TRBD2. Germline CDR1 and CDR2: MGHRA and YSYEKL. The CDR3 has 16 amino acids. V lost 0 bases and J lost 5; bases outside the gene matches: 9. The CDR3 reads CASSQDGAGAGETQYF. CDR3 nucleotides: TGCGCCAGCAGCCAAGACGGCGCGGGAGCGGGGGAGACCCAGTACTTC.

The CDR3 is CASSQKGLAGFDEQFF. In DNA, the CDR3 is TGTGCCAGCAGCCAAAAGGGACTAGCGGGATTCGATGAGCAGTTCTTC. The gene calls are TRBV4-2 and TRBJ2-1; 13 bases line up with TRBD2. Trimming removed 2 bases from V and 8 bases from J; junction bases left unmatched: 6. This CDR3 comprises 16 residues. The germline V gene has CDR1 LGHNA and CDR2 YNFKEQ.

The chain carries TRBV13 and TRBJ1-2, with TRBD1 identical over 7 bases. With 5 bases clipped from V and 8 bases from J, the junction kept 11 bases outside the gene matches. Germline assignment: CDR1 PRHDT and CDR2 FYEKMQ (reference sequence). The CDR3 has 14 residues. CDR3 coding DNA: TGTGCCAGCAGCGGACAGGTTTTGCTAGAGGGCTACACCTTC. This encodes CASSGQVLLEGYTF.

This clone was counted a few times. This chain uses TRBV6-5 with TRBJ1-5, with 8 bases lining up with TRBD1. Germline CDR1 reads MNHEY; CDR2 reads SVGAGI. The CDR3 runs to 12 residues. V shed 4 bases and J 16 bases; nucleotides not matched to a gene: 9. CDR3 in DNA: TGTGCCAGCAGTTCGAGGACAGGGCTGACCCATTTT. Amino acid sequence: CASSSRTGLTHF.

The chain uses TRBV11-2 and TRBJ2-1; a weak D match, TRBD1 (6 bases). The germline V gene has CDR1 SGHAT and CDR2 FQNNGV. The length of the CDR3 is 15 residues. Trimming removed 1 base from V and 6 bases from J, with 13 bases in between. For the CDR3, the DNA is TGTGCCAGCAGCTTAGGGACAGCCGGGTCCAATGAGCAGTTCTTC. The encoded protein is CASSLGTAGSNEQFF.

The count of this clone is one. This chain links TRBV19 with TRBJ1-1, with 8 nucleotides matching TRBD1. This CDR3 is built from 19 residues. The ends lost 1 base at V and 0 bases at J; junction bases unmatched: 13. The germline V gene has CDR1 LNHDA and CDR2 SQIVND (reference sequence). CDR3 nucleotide sequence: TGTGCCAGTAGTATAGGGCTGGGGCAGGGGGCTATTATGAACACTGAAGCTTTCTTT. This gives the protein CASSIGLGQGAIMNTEAFF.

Here the CDR3 DNA reads TGTGCCAGCAGCTTTGGCAACACTGAAGCTTTCTTT. Amino acids: CASSFGNTEAFF. V and J are TRBV5-4 and TRBJ1-1; no firm D call. CDR1 is SGHNT and CDR2 is YYREEE in the germline V gene (reference sequence). Trimming pared 2 bases from V and 2 bases from J, leaving 4 bases between. This CDR3 contains 12 residues.

The chain joins TRBV6-5 to TRBJ2-4; TRBD1 matches 7 bases. The CDR3 sequence is 14 residues long. Germline V CDR1 and CDR2: MNHEY, SVGAGI. V lost 6 bases and J lost 7; bases outside the gene matches: 9. The CDR3 DNA is TGTGCCAGCAGATCACCGGGACAGCTGAACATTCAGTACTTC. This encodes CASRSPGQLNIQYF.

There are a few counts of this clone. This chain links TRBV27 with TRBJ2-5; D perhaps matches TRBD1 (6 bases). Germline V gene sequence: CDR1 MNHEY, CDR2 SMNVEV (reference sequence). This CDR3 region has 15 residues. V gave up 5 bases and J gave up 2 bases, with 15 bases separating them. The CDR3 is CASSGSDSKQETQYF. The CDR3 DNA reads as TGTGCCAGCAGTGGTTCGGACAGCAAACAAGAGACCCAGTACTTC.

The V gene is TRBV4-2, the J gene TRBJ2-5; tentative D call: TRBD2 (5 bases). Germline loops: CDR1 LGHNA, CDR2 YNFKEQ. The CDR3 is made up of 15 amino acids. Trimming took 0 bases from V and 4 from J, leaving 12 bases between them. The DNA of the CDR3 is TGTGCCAGCAGCCAAGAGAACAGCGGAGTAGAGACCCAGTACTTC. Encoded protein: CASSQENSGVETQYF.

The chain couples TRBV7-9 to TRBJ1-2, with D hard to call. Between the trimmed V and J ends, which lost 3 bases and 4 bases, there was a span of 15 bases. Germline values: CDR1 SEHNR, CDR2 FQNEAQ (reference sequence). The CDR3 loop spans 15 amino acids. DNA of the CDR3: TGTGCCAGCAGCTTTATGGAGGGAACGAGCTATGGCTACACCTTC. It encodes CASSFMEGTSYGYTF.